Shown below are 9 T cell receptor beta chains from a single sample sequenced in a study of blood T cell repertoires in COVID-19. Clones were sequenced by immunoSEQ multiplex PCR, and TCRdb holds only the in-frame ones, with some missing. The sample contains 150,000 or so clones, 84% of which appear only once. Sequencing input: peripheral blood. The receptors derive from a human donor in a cohort sampled during active COVID-19.

The chain recombines TRBV9 with TRBJ2-2; TRBD2 agrees at 12 bases. V shed 1 base, J shed 6 bases, and the junction held 7 bases outside the gene matches. Per the germline V gene, CDR1 is SGDLS and CDR2 is YYNGEE. The CDR3 totals 17 residues. The CDR3, as DNA: TGTGCCAGCAGCGTACGTGCTAGCGGGGGGGCCGCCGGGGAGCTGTTTTTT. It yields the protein CASSVRASGGAAGELFF.

The chain is built from TRBV29-1 and TRBJ2-7; tentative D call: TRBD2 (6 bases). The V end was cut by 8 bases, the J end by 2 bases, with 13 bases between. The CDR3 is 12 amino acids. The germline V gene encodes CDR1 SQVTM and CDR2 ANQGSEA. The CDR3 DNA reads TGCAGCTATCTGGGAGGAACCTACGAGCAGTACTTC. Protein product: CSYLGGTYEQYF.

The CDR3 sequence is CASGQGASTDTQYF. The CDR3 DNA reads TGTGCCTCAGGACAGGGGGCTAGCACAGATACGCAGTATTTT. The chain links TRBV30 to TRBJ2-3; 11 bases are a match to TRBD1. The CDR3 contains 14 residues. Trimming at V came to 7 bases and at J to 0 bases, leaving 3 bases not matched to a gene. The germline gives CDR1 GTSNPN, CDR2 SVGIG (reference sequence). The entire variable domain, with the rest obtained from reference TRBV30 and TRBJ2-3, is as follows: SQTIHQWPATLVQPVGSPLSLECTVEGTSNPNLYWYRQAAGRGLQLLFYSVGIGQISSEVPQNLSASRPQDRQFILSSKKLLLSDSGFYLCASGQGASTDTQYFGPGTRLTVL.

This chain connects TRBV7-6 to TRBJ2-1; D is possibly TRBD1 (7 bases). Germline V gene sequence: CDR1 SGHVS, CDR2 FNYEAQ. This CDR3 spans 16 amino acids. V lost 5 bases to trimming and J lost 6 bases, with 20 bases between them. In DNA form, the CDR3 reads TGTGCCAGCAGCCAAACCCTCGGAGGGACAGCCAATGAGCAGTTCTTC. This encodes CASSQTLGGTANEQFF.

In DNA, the CDR3 is TGTGCCAGCAGTTACGTGGGCAGGAATTCACCCCTCCACTTT. It translates to CASSYVGRNSPLHF. The chain couples TRBV6-2 or TRBV6-3 to TRBJ1-6; no clear D. V was clipped by 2 bases and J by 7 bases, with 9 bases between them. Germline-derived CDR1 and CDR2 are MNHEY and SVGEGT. There are 14 residues in the CDR3.

V and J are TRBV11-1 and TRBJ1-2; D possibly corresponds to TRBD1 (5 bases). The CDR3 runs to 14 residues. V lost 5 bases and J lost 1, with 11 bases in between. Germline V gene data show CDR1 as SGHAT and CDR2 as FQDESV (reference sequence). This chain's CDR3 is CASSDPQGNYGYTF. The CDR3 DNA follows: TGTGCCAGCAGCGACCCCCAGGGTAACTATGGCTACACCTTC.

The rearrangement uses TRBV3-1 (or the pseudogene TRBV3-2) and TRBJ2-5; no reliable D call. Trimming left V 0 bases short and J 5 bases short, with 10 bases between. The germline CDR1 and CDR2 sequences are LGHDT and YNNKEL (reference sequence). The CDR3 consists of 14 residues. CDR3 DNA sequence: TGTGCCAGCAGCCAAGATCCAGGATCCGAGACCCAGTACTTC. It yields the protein CASSQDPGSETQYF.

V and J are TRBV5-4 and TRBJ2-7; D may be TRBD1 (6 bases). Germline V lookup: CDR1 SGHNT, CDR2 YYREEE (reference sequence). CDR3 size: 14 residues. Trimming removed 6 bases from V and 7 bases from J, with 20 bases in between. The CDR3 protein is CASTITGARGEQYF. For the CDR3, the DNA is TGTGCCAGCACCATAACCGGGGCCAGGGGAGAGCAGTACTTC.

The chain couples TRBV6-1 to TRBJ1-5; 7 bases line up with TRBD1. Germline assignment: CDR1 MNHNS and CDR2 SASEGT. V was clipped by 1 base and J by 9 bases; unmatched bases: 9. CDR3 length: 15 amino acids. For the CDR3, the DNA is TGTGCCAGCAGTGAAGAGAGACAGGGACCAAGGCCCCAGCATTTT. Translating gives CASSEERQGPRPQHF.